This entry describes one TCR beta chain. Its antigen is still unknown. One base away there is no much larger clone; base qualities are not given. The data are from a study of blood T cell repertoires in COVID-19 (dated by TCRdb to between 2020 and 2021). Describing the broader study: Samples covering the acute and convalescent phases of COVID-19 were provided by collaborators in the United States, Italy and Spain. The material from the prospective study consisted of cDNA or gDNA derived from T cells, B-cell-depleted T cells, or PBMCs. Deeply sampled blood TCRbeta repertoires from subjects exposed to, actively infected with, or recovered from COVID-19 were included in the dataset. A freely available public database, intended as a resource for researchers studying the immune response to SARS-CoV-2, is where the repertoires were released. Samples came from the ongoing ImmuneRACE study (first 160 participants) plus 1,254 subjects from 6 global collaborators. Sample metadata almost always included a de-identified subject ID, COVID-19 status, age in years and sex. Where available, HLA class I and class II types were obtained from metadata supplied by the sample provider rather than from assay-based typing.

General study outcomes and caveats: How much clinical and demographic metadata was included differed by source and by participant, and the metadata was provided uncurated.

Each collaborating institution followed its own protocols to collect whole blood in K2EDTA tubes. For TCRbeta analysis, collaborators shipped samples in one of three forms: frozen whole blood, isolated PBMCs, or DNA extracted from either of those sample types. The germline V gene encodes CDR1 LNHDA and CDR2 SQIVND (reference sequence). Counted from cysteine to phenylalanine, this CDR3 has 15 amino acids. Just the 45-base CDR3 DNA is kept, in frame starting at base 1. Trimmed from V: 6 bases; trimmed from J: 0 bases; junction bases lacking a gene match: 6. TCRbeta CDR3 regions were amplified from genomic DNA by means of the immunoSEQ Assay, a bias-controlled multiplex PCR. As for how the authors treated the data: Nucleated cell counts per sample were estimated from amplification of reference gene primers within the assay. To quantify the absolute abundance of each unique TCRbeta CDR3 rearrangement, sequence reads were collapsed and filtered. For each sample, productive Simpson clonality was calculated as the square root of Simpson's diversity index over productive rearrangements. Sourced from immuneACCESS, this table was stored by TCRdb with only in-frame sequences that have V and J called. A share of the clones is absent; for the studies checked, an unresolved V gene accounts for under half, and the remainder has no known explanation. From that table come the V and J calls and clone size; the DNA was used to work out D and trimming. This sample is represented by about 140,000 clones; 80% to 90% of them were singletons. Roughly 1.5% of the sample lies in the top ten.

Sequencing used peripheral blood. The rearrangement combines TRBV19 with TRBJ2-5; TRBD2 aligns with 8 central bases. This receptor was taken from a woman aged 45-59 years with acute or convalescent COVID-19. The bases read TGTGCCAGTAGGGCGCGCGGGGGGTACCAAGAGACCCAGTACTTC. It specifies CASRARGGYQETQYF.